This is a list of T cell receptor beta chains from one sample in a study of blood T cell repertoires in COVID-19. Generated by immunoSEQ multiplex PCR, the TCRdb table keeps only in-frame clones and is missing some. This sample has under 150,000 clones, with roughly 80% found just once. Specimen: peripheral blood. The receptors derive from a man aged 50-60 years with active or convalescent COVID-19. CDR3s include the opening cysteine and the closing phenylalanine or tryptophan. The D gene is left open where the match is weak. Expanded clones are given a class, and other clones once, few, many or no size at all.

d_gene,j_gene,v_gene,abundance,CDR3aa,CDR3nt
.,TRBJ2-6,TRBV28,few,CASTTIVWTPRSGANVLTF,TGTGCCAGCACCACTATAGTTTGGACACCCCGCTCTGGGGCCAACGTCCTGACTTTC
TRBD1,TRBJ1-2,TRBV28,.,CASSFLSRGQANYGYTF,TGTGCCAGCAGTTTCCTCAGCCGGGGACAGGCGAACTATGGCTACACCTTC
TRBD2,TRBJ2-4,TRBV11-3,.,CASSLEGSSGQVTKNIQYF,TGTGCCAGCAGCTTAGAAGGTTCTAGCGGGCAGGTAACCAAAAACATTCAGTACTTC
.,TRBJ2-7,TRBV28,.,CASSLIDEQYF,TGTGCCAGCAGTTTAATAGACGAGCAGTACTTC
.,TRBJ1-1,TRBV7-2,.,CASSLNGGRKDTEAFF,TGTGCCAGCAGCTTAAACGGGGGGAGGAAGGACACTGAAGCTTTCTTT
.,TRBJ1-1,TRBV30,once,CSWAVNHMNTEAFF,TGTTCGTGGGCAGTAAATCACATGAACACTGAAGCTTTCTTT
.,TRBJ2-7,TRBV7-3,few,CASSLSPDTAFYEQYF,TGTGCCAGCAGCTTAAGCCCGGACACTGCCTTCTACGAGCAGTACTTC
.,TRBJ1-2,TRBV6-5,.,CASSSAGGGGYTF,TGTGCCAGCAGTTCCGCAGGAGGTGGTGGCTACACCTTC
TRBD1,TRBJ2-7,TRBV11-2,.,CASSEGQSLNDEQYF,TGTGCCAGCAGCGAGGGACAGTCGCTTAACGACGAGCAGTACTTC
.,TRBJ1-6,TRBV12-3/TRBV12-4,.,CASSLVGGSPLHF,TGTGCCAGCAGTTTAGTAGGGGGTTCACCCCTCCACTTT
.,TRBJ1-5,TRBV6-5,.,CASSYDRSNQPQHF,TGTGCCAGCAGTTACGACAGAAGCAATCAGCCCCAGCATTTT
.,TRBJ2-5,TRBV2,.,CASRGDSIQETQYF,TGTGCCAGCAGGGGAGACTCGATCCAAGAGACCCAGTACTTC
TRBD1,TRBJ2-3,TRBV19,once,CASSDRDREITDTQYF,TGTGCCAGTAGTGACCGGGACAGGGAGATTACAGATACGCAGTATTTT
TRBD1,TRBJ1-6,TRBV9,.,CASSSNRGLNSPLHF,TGTGCCAGCAGCTCTAACAGGGGACTCAATTCACCCCTCCACTTT
.,TRBJ1-6,TRBV6-9,.,CASSYGGNVTYNSPLHF,TGTGCCAGCAGTTATGGAGGGAACGTCACCTATAATTCACCCCTCCACTTT
.,TRBJ2-1,TRBV28,.,CASSSFGLATATYNEQFF,TGTGCCAGCAGTTCCTTTGGTCTAGCGACCGCCACCTACAATGAGCAGTTCTTC
TRBD1,TRBJ1-5,TRBV19,.,CASSIVTGGLSNQPQHF,TGTGCCAGTAGTATCGTGACAGGGGGTCTTAGCAATCAGCCCCAGCATTTT
TRBD1,TRBJ2-2,TRBV5-1,.,CASSLRQGLPGELFF,TGCGCCAGCAGCTTGCGACAGGGTCTGCCCGGGGAGCTGTTTTTT
.,TRBJ2-7,TRBV29-1,.,CSVRGTASYEQYF,TGCAGCGTTAGGGGCACGGCATCCTACGAGCAGTACTTC
TRBD1,TRBJ2-7,TRBV2,few,CASSRRTGGYEQYF,TGTGCCAGCAGTCGCCGGACAGGTGGCTACGAGCAGTACTTC
.,TRBJ1-1,TRBV12-3/TRBV12-4,.,CASSLAAGTEAFF,TGTGCCAGCAGTTTAGCGGCAGGCACTGAAGCTTTCTTT
TRBD2,TRBJ2-7,TRBV18,.,CASSPVAGVRYEQYF,TGTGCCAGCTCACCAGTAGCGGGAGTCCGCTACGAGCAGTACTTC
.,TRBJ1-2,TRBV12-3/TRBV12-4,few,CASSLQGRDGYTF,TGTGCCAGCAGTTTACAGGGGAGGGACGGCTACACCTTC
.,TRBJ1-1,TRBV6-4,few,CAGRGTEAFF,TGTGCCGGTAGGGGCACTGAAGCTTTCTTT
TRBD2,TRBJ2-1,TRBV15,.,CATSRDRLAGGPLNNEQFF,TGTGCCACCAGCAGAGATCGCCTAGCGGGAGGGCCCCTCAACAATGAGCAGTTCTTC
TRBD2,TRBJ2-3,TRBV7-3,.,CASSLSLAGGGDTQYF,TGTGCCAGCAGCTTGTCTCTAGCGGGAGGTGGAGATACGCAGTATTTT
TRBD1,TRBJ1-6,TRBV3-1/TRBV3-2,.,CASSQNLGQGNSPLHF,TGTGCCAGCAGCCAAAACCTCGGACAGGGAAATTCACCCCTCCACTTT
TRBD1,TRBJ1-5,TRBV3-1/TRBV3-2,.,CASSPGGGVSNQPQHF,TGTGCCAGCAGCCCAGGGGGTGGGGTTAGCAATCAGCCCCAGCATTTT
TRBD1,TRBJ2-1,TRBV2,few,CASRRQGGAYNEQFF,TGTGCCAGCAGGCGACAGGGTGGAGCCTACAATGAGCAGTTCTTC
.,TRBJ2-1,TRBV5-1,few,CASSLLASSYNEQFF,TGCGCCAGCAGCCTTTTAGCCAGCTCCTACAATGAGCAGTTCTTC
TRBD2,TRBJ2-5,TRBV7-8,.,CASSLLAGEGETQYF,TGTGCCAGCAGCTTACTAGCGGGAGAGGGTGAGACCCAGTACTTC
.,TRBJ1-2,TRBV9,.,CASSVDPVQFSGYTF,TGTGCCAGCAGCGTAGATCCGGTCCAATTTAGTGGCTACACCTTC
TRBD1,TRBJ1-1,TRBV6-5,.,CASTQGAEAFF,TGTGCCAGCACCCAGGGGGCTGAAGCTTTCTTT
.,TRBJ1-5,TRBV19,few,CASSSPPQGPGSNQPQHF,TGTGCCAGTAGTTCCCCTCCACAGGGACCGGGAAGCAATCAGCCCCAGCATTTT
TRBD1,TRBJ1-5,TRBV5-3,.,CARSWGDRGPNQPQHF,TGTGCCAGAAGCTGGGGGGACAGGGGCCCCAATCAGCCCCAGCATTTT
.,TRBJ2-5,TRBV11-2,.,CASSPQGFQETQYF,TGTGCCAGCAGCCCCCAGGGTTTCCAAGAGACCCAGTACTTC
TRBD1,TRBJ2-5,TRBV13,few,CASSHGTGSYETQYF,TGTGCCAGCAGCCACGGGACAGGGAGTTATGAGACCCAGTACTTC
.,TRBJ2-7,TRBV27,.,CANLGLRSDEQYF,TGTGCCAACCTGGGACTCAGGAGTGACGAGCAGTACTTC
.,TRBJ1-1,TRBV9,.,CASSLNTEAFF,TGTGCCAGCAGCCTCAACACTGAAGCTTTCTTT
.,TRBJ2-3,TRBV9,.,CASSTAAGGTQYF,TGTGCCAGCAGCACCGCTGCGGGCGGTACGCAGTATTTT
.,TRBJ1-2,TRBV5-1,.,CASSSNEGGYGYTF,TGCGCCAGCAGCTCAAACGAGGGCGGCTATGGCTACACCTTC
.,TRBJ1-1,TRBV3-1/TRBV3-2,once,CASSQGLGGRAFF,TGTGCCAGCAGCCAAGGCTTAGGGGGTAGGGCTTTCTTT
.,TRBJ1-3,TRBV11-2,.,CASSFGNSGNTIYF,TGTGCCAGCAGCTTCGGGAACTCTGGAAACACCATATATTTT
TRBD1,TRBJ2-5,TRBV6-5,.,CASTDRGSQTQYF,TGTGCCAGCACGGACAGGGGCAGCCAGACCCAGTACTTC
TRBD2,TRBJ2-1,TRBV3-1/TRBV3-2,.,CASSRKGTIEQFF,TGTGCCAGCAGCCGGAAAGGGACTATCGAGCAGTTCTTC
TRBD2,TRBJ2-1,TRBV29-1,.,CSVGLVAGTSGMRASYNEQFF,TGCAGCGTTGGCCTCGTAGCCGGGACTAGCGGGATGAGAGCCTCCTACAATGAGCAGTTCTTC